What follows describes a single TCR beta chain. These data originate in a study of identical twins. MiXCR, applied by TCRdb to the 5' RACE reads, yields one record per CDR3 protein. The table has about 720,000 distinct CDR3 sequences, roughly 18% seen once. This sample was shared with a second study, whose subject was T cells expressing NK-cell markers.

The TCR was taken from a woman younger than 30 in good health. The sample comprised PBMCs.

CDR3 loop: CASGTGGRSNTGELFF. The CDR3 DNA sequence: TGCGCCAGCGGGACGGGAGGGAGATCAAACACCGGGGAGCTGTTTTTT. The chain uses TRBV4-3 and TRBJ2-2; 8 bases fit TRBD2. J gave up 2 bases and V 8 bases, and 10 bases lay outside the gene matches. The CDR3 contains 16 residues. Germline V lookup: CDR1 LGHNA, CDR2 YSLEER.